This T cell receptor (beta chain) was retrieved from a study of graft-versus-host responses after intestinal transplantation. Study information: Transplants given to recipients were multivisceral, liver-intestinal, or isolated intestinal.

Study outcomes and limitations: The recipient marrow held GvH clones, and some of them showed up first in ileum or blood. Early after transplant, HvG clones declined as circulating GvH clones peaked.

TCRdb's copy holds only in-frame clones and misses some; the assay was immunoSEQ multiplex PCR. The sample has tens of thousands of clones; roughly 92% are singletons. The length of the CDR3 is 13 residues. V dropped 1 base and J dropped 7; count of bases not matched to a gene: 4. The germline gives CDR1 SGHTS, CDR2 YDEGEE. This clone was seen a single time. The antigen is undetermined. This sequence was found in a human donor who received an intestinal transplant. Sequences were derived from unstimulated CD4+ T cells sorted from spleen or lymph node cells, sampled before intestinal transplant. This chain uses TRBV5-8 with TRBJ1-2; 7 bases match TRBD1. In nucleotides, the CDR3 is TGTGCCAGCAGCTTGATACAGGGGTCTGGCTACACCTTC. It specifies CASSLIQGSGYTF.